These 25 T cell receptor beta chains were sequenced from one sample in a study of identical twins. TCRdb fed the 5' RACE reads into MiXCR, producing one record per CDR3 protein. Here the sample spans roughly 540,000 distinct CDR3 sequences, around 20% being singletons. The sample was also reused in another study, on T cells expressing NK-cell markers.

Specimen: CD4+ T cells sorted from blood. These receptors originate from a woman aged 18-29 years in good health.

The V call is TRBV28, the J call TRBJ2-1, with 8 bases that match TRBD2. The germline V gene has CDR1 MDHEN and CDR2 SYDVKM. The CDR3 is made up of 15 amino acids. V was clipped by 6 bases and J by 8 bases; unmatched bases: 12. This CDR3 reads CASSPVERGRDEQFF. In DNA form, the CDR3 reads TGTGCCAGCAGCCCCGTCGAGCGGGGGCGCGATGAGCAGTTCTTC.

This clonotype has a handful of counts. The chain uses TRBV7-2 and TRBJ2-7; D not certain. CDR3 length equals 12 residues. Per germline, CDR1 SGHTA and CDR2 FQGNSA. Trimming took off 3 bases at V and 4 bases at J, with 7 bases between the two ends. The CDR3 loop reads CASSFSLYEQYF. The DNA for the CDR3 is TGTGCCAGCAGCTTCTCCCTTTACGAGCAGTACTTC.

There are many counts of this clonotype. The rearrangement joins TRBV20-1 to TRBJ2-7; D tentatively reads TRBD1 or TRBD2 (5 bases each). The germline V and J ends were trimmed by 3 bases and 0 bases, with 15 bases remaining between them. Germline loops: CDR1 DFQATT, CDR2 SNEGSKA (reference sequence). The CDR3 covers 15 residues. This CDR3 reads CSARPGTVRSYEQYF. In DNA form, the CDR3 reads TGCAGTGCTAGGCCTGGGACGGTACGCTCCTACGAGCAGTACTTC.

This clonotype was counted a few times. The CDR3 coding sequence is TGTGCCACCAGTGAGCAGGAGAGATATAGCAATCAGCCCCAGCATTTT. This translates into CATSEQERYSNQPQHF. V usage is TRBV24-1 and J usage is TRBJ1-5; D not resolved. Germline lookup yields CDR1 KGHDR and CDR2 SFDVKD. The CDR3 is 16 residues long. Trimming cost V 4 bases and J 0 bases, with 12 bases left between them.

The J gene is TRBJ2-3, the V gene TRBV20-1; 9 positions agree with TRBD2. This CDR3 has 14 residues. The germline V gene encodes CDR1 DFQATT and CDR2 SNEGSKA (reference sequence). Germline trimming cut 6 bases from V and 1 base from J; bases unmatched to any gene: 5. For the CDR3, the DNA is TGCAGTGCCGCAATAGCGGGGGGCACAGATACGCAGTATTTT. It yields the protein CSAAIAGGTDTQYF.

The rearrangement links TRBV18 to TRBJ2-2, with TRBD2 matching 8 bases. CDR3 length equals 16 residues. V shed 4 bases and J 4 bases; nucleotides not matched to a gene: 8. Germline V gene data show CDR1 as KGHSH and CDR2 as LQKENI. Written as DNA, the CDR3 is TGTGCCAGCTCACTTAACGGACTAGCACTCACCGGGGAGCTGTTTTTT. Translation gives CASSLNGLALTGELFF. Using reference TRBV18 and TRBJ2-2 for the parts outside the CDR3, the full variable domain is NAGVMQNPRHLVRRRGQEARLRCSPMKGHSHVYWYRQLPEEGLKFMVYLQKENIIDESGMPKERFSAEFPKEGPSILRIQQVVRGDSAAYFCASSLNGLALTGELFFGEGSRLTVL.

The rearrangement uses TRBV6-5 and TRBJ2-7; D uncertain. V was trimmed by 0 bases and J by 4 bases, leaving 16 bases between them. The CDR3 length is 16 residues. Germline CDR1 and CDR2: MNHEY and SVGAGI. CDR3 sequence: CASSYSRPQAQYEQYF. CDR3 DNA: TGTGCCAGCAGTTACTCGCGCCCCCAGGCCCAATACGAGCAGTACTTC.

The table lists this clonotype with many counts. This chain links TRBV12-3 or TRBV12-4 with TRBJ1-2; no reliable D call. The CDR3 runs to 13 residues. V was shortened by 5 bases and J by 7 bases, with 14 bases between the two germline ends. The CDR3 DNA reads as TGTGCCAGCAGTCCGTCCCTAGGCGGTGGCTACACCTTC. It encodes CASSPSLGGGYTF.

Many counts were recorded for this clonotype. This chain uses TRBV10-3 with TRBJ1-1, with a possible D match to TRBD1 (6 bases). Germline V gene lookup returns CDR1 ENHRY and CDR2 SYGVKD. The length of the CDR3 is 14 residues. Trimming pared 11 bases from V and 0 bases from J, leaving 16 bases between. The CDR3 DNA is TGTGCCGCCAGGGACACCGGTATGAACACTGAAGCTTTCTTT. It is translated as CAARDTGMNTEAFF.

This clonotype was seen more than once but under ten times. CDR3 nucleotides: TGTGCCAGCAGCCAAGGGGACCAAATCTACGAGCAGTACTTC. Residues: CASSQGDQIYEQYF. The chain joins TRBV3-1 to TRBJ2-7, with D perhaps being TRBD1 or TRBD2 (5 bases each). The CDR3 has 14 amino acids. The germline V and J ends were trimmed by 1 base and 3 bases, with 10 bases remaining between them. The germline gives CDR1 LGHDT, CDR2 YNNKEL (reference sequence).

The chain carries TRBV6-6 and TRBJ1-1; TRBD1 matches 7 bases. V was pared by 6 bases and J by 5 bases, with 3 bases of the junction left unmatched. Per the germline V gene, CDR1 is MNHNY and CDR2 is SVGAGI (reference sequence). This CDR3 has 12 residues. The CDR3 sequence: CASRLQGTEAFF. The CDR3 DNA reads as TGTGCCAGCAGACTACAGGGGACTGAAGCTTTCTTT.

As for this clonotype: With a much larger clone just one base away, this may be a read error. The chain combines TRBV11-2 with TRBJ2-5; weak D call: TRBD2 (6 bases). Germline-derived CDR1 and CDR2 are SGHAT and FQNNGV. With 5 bases removed from V and 3 bases from J, the gap between germline ends came to 13 bases. The CDR3 is 14 amino acids. The CDR3: CASSRRGYEETQYF. The CDR3 DNA sequence: TGTGCCAGCAGCCGCCGGGGGTACGAAGAGACCCAGTACTTC.

The rearrangement links TRBV20-1 to TRBJ2-7; maybe TRBD2 (5 bases). The CDR3 length is 13 residues. The V and J ends lost 2 bases and 6 bases respectively, with 14 bases between them. CDR1 is DFQATT and CDR2 is SNEGSKA in the germline V gene (reference sequence). For the CDR3, the DNA is TGCAGTGCTAGAATCCACTCCAGCGGCGAGCAGTACTTC. Amino acid sequence: CSARIHSSGEQYF.

The genes are TRBV4-3 and TRBJ1-1; D remains ambiguous. V was cut by 0 bases and J by 6 bases, with 8 bases left in between. Germline CDR1 is LGHNA and CDR2 is YSLEER. This CDR3 has 13 residues. The CDR3 DNA reads as TGCGCCAGCAGCCAAGAACGTCTCTCTGAAGCTTTCTTT. Its translation is CASSQERLSEAFF.

The chain combines TRBV7-2 with TRBJ2-4; tentatively, D is TRBD2 (8 bases). The CDR3 covers 16 residues. Trimming cost V 3 bases and J 7 bases, with 19 bases left between them. Germline V lookup: CDR1 SGHTA, CDR2 FQGNSA. This CDR3 is CASSLSAVAGQNIQYF. For the CDR3, the DNA is TGTGCCAGCAGCTTGAGTGCGGTAGCGGGACAGAACATTCAGTACTTC. The full variable domain, with the rest looked up from reference TRBV7-2 and TRBJ2-4, is GAGVSQSPSNKVTEKGKDVELRCDPISGHTALYWYRQSLGQGLEFLIYFQGNSAPDKSGLPSDRFSAERTGGSVSTLTIQRTQQEDSAVYLCASSLSAVAGQNIQYFGAGTRLSVL.

In this sample, this clonotype turned up a few times. This sequence joins TRBV29-1 and TRBJ2-7; D not certain. Germline V gene data show CDR1 as SQVTM and CDR2 as ANQGSEA. The length of the CDR3 is 13 residues. Trimming removed 5 bases from V and 6 bases from J, with 17 bases in between. The CDR3 protein is CSVRSGSAAEQYF. CDR3 DNA sequence: TGCAGCGTTAGGTCCGGATCTGCCGCCGAGCAGTACTTC.

In this sample, this clonotype turned up a few times. The chain uses TRBV7-9 and TRBJ2-2; D unclear. V was trimmed by 4 bases and J by 3 bases, leaving 15 bases between them. Germline values: CDR1 SEHNR, CDR2 FQNEAQ (reference sequence). The CDR3 sequence is 16 residues long. CDR3 in DNA: TGTGCCAGCAGCTGGCTTTCAAGTAGGGACACCGGGGAGCTGTTTTTT. Protein: CASSWLSSRDTGELFF.

The chain carries TRBV4-1 and TRBJ2-7; 7 bases match TRBD2. V lost 6 bases to trimming and J lost 3 bases; unmatched junction nucleotides: 8. This CDR3 is built from 14 residues. Germline V CDR1 and CDR2: MGHRA, YSYEKL. The CDR3, as DNA: TGCGCCAGCAGGGGATCTAGCGGAAGCTACGAGCAGTACTTC. Its translation: CASRGSSGSYEQYF.

The chain recombines TRBV20-1 with TRBJ2-6; a possible D gene is TRBD1 (5 bases). The V and J ends lost 5 bases and 4 bases respectively, with 15 bases between them. The CDR3 is 15 amino acids. Germline-derived CDR1 and CDR2 are DFQATT and SNEGSKA (reference sequence). In nucleotides, the CDR3 is TGCAGTGCTCAACCTGGGGCAGCCGGGGCCAACGTCCTGACTTTC. This sequence encodes CSAQPGAAGANVLTF.

The gene calls are TRBV20-1 and TRBJ2-7; unclear D gene. The germline V gene encodes CDR1 DFQATT and CDR2 SNEGSKA (reference sequence). V was cut by 2 bases and J by 1 base, with 9 bases left in between. The length of the CDR3 is 13 residues. This CDR3 reads CSARSHSSYEQYF. The CDR3 nucleotides read TGCAGTGCTAGATCCCACTCTTCCTACGAGCAGTACTTC.

The genes are TRBV12-3 or TRBV12-4 and TRBJ2-1, with a tentative D call TRBD2 (7 bases). The ends were cut back, 1 base at V and 9 bases at J, with 19 bases in the middle. The CDR3 totals 16 residues. CDR3 sequence: CASSLVTGWGGGEQFF. In DNA, the CDR3 is TGTGCCAGCAGTTTAGTCACAGGGTGGGGGGGTGGTGAGCAGTTCTTC.

This chain connects TRBV10-3 to TRBJ1-5; D is undetermined. The V gene's germline CDR1 is ENHRY and CDR2 SYGVKD. Trimming stripped 3 bases from V and 4 bases from J, with 10 bases between. This CDR3 has 14 residues. CDR3 loop: CAISDPPVNQPQHF. CDR3 DNA sequence: TGTGCCATCAGTGATCCCCCAGTTAATCAGCCCCAGCATTTT.

This clonotype was detected only a few times. The chain uses TRBV5-1 and TRBJ2-4; 8 bases are shared with TRBD1. CDR1 and CDR2 (germline): SGHRS, YFSETQ. V shed 0 bases and J 13 bases; nucleotides not matched to a gene: 3. This CDR3 contains 12 residues. For the CDR3, the DNA is TGCGCCAGCAGCTTGGGACAGGGGAGACAGTACTTC. Translating gives CASSLGQGRQYF.

This rearrangement joins TRBV10-3 to TRBJ2-3; 10 bases map to TRBD2. Trimming cost V 10 bases and J 3 bases; bases outside gene matches: 4. Germline V CDR1 and CDR2: ENHRY, SYGVKD. This CDR3 region has 13 residues. The CDR3 sequence is CATLAGATDTQYF. Here the CDR3 DNA reads TGTGCCACCCTAGCGGGGGCGACAGATACGCAGTATTTT.

This clonotype was found a few times. The gene calls are TRBV6-1 and TRBJ2-3; 10 bases match TRBD1. The CDR3 runs 15 residues. V dropped 6 bases and J dropped 4; count of bases not matched to a gene: 7. CDR1 and CDR2 (germline): MNHNS, SASEGT. The chain's CDR3 is CASRLTGGGADTQYF. CDR3 in DNA: TGTGCCAGCAGACTGACAGGGGGCGGCGCAGATACGCAGTATTTT.